These T cell receptor beta chains were read from a single sample in a study of cytomegalovirus exposure and HLA in healthy donors. TCRdb keeps only in-frame clones here, not all; method: immunoSEQ multiplex PCR. The repertoire holds about 160,000 clones, with approximately 77% as singletons. Source material: PBMCs. These TCRs come from a man aged 50 to 59 in good health and CMV-seropositive. CDR3s include the opening cysteine and the closing phenylalanine or tryptophan. A D gene is named only where the DNA matches it firmly. Rows give clone size only sometimes, using once, few, many, or a class for an expanded clone.

V	D	size	J	DNA	CDR3
TRBV2	TRBD1	.	TRBJ1-5	TGTGCCAGCGGGACAGGGCTACGCCAGCCCCAGCATTTT	CASGTGLRQPQHF
TRBV7-2	.	.	TRBJ1-2	TGTGCCAGCAGCTTAAGTCGGAGCTATGGCGGTGGCTACACCTTC	CASSLSRSYGGGYTF
TRBV6-1	.	.	TRBJ2-7	TGTGCCAGCAGTGATGCGTACGAGCAGTACTTC	CASSDAYEQYF
TRBV7-2	TRBD2	.	TRBJ2-7	TGTGCCAGCAGCTTAGCGCGTGGACTAGGATACGAGCAGTACTTC	CASSLARGLGYEQYF
TRBV7-2	.	.	TRBJ1-1	TGTGCTAGTCATTTCCTGAACACTGAAGCTTTCTTT	CASHFLNTEAFF
TRBV11-2	.	once	TRBJ2-2	TGTGCCAGCAGCCCAGGGGGGTATGAAACCGGGGAGCTGTTTTTT	CASSPGGYETGELFF
TRBV18	.	.	TRBJ1-4	TGTGCCAGCTCACCAGGCATGGCAGGATCTGAAAAACTGTTTTTT	CASSPGMAGSEKLFF
TRBV6-1	TRBD1	few	TRBJ2-7	TGTGCCAGCAGTCAGGACAGGGCCCGCTACGAGCAGTACTTC	CASSQDRARYEQYF
TRBV6-5	TRBD2	.	TRBJ2-7	TGTGCCAGCAGTTACCTCGGGGTAGCGGGGGCCTACGAGCAGTACTTC	CASSYLGVAGAYEQYF
TRBV5-1	.	.	TRBJ2-2	TGCGCCAGCAGCGGAGGGGCGAACACCGGGGAGCTGTTTTTT	CASSGGANTGELFF
TRBV5-3	.	.	TRBJ1-4	TGTGCCAGAAGCTTGAGGCAGGGCCCCTCGCAAGGACTGTTTTTT	CARSLRQGPSQGLFF
TRBV7-9	.	.	TRBJ2-3	TGTGCCAGCAGCTTAGTTCTCTCGAGCACAGATACGCAGTATTTT	CASSLVLSSTDTQYF
TRBV18	TRBD2	.	TRBJ2-2	TGTGCCAGCTCCACCACTCCAGCGGGGGGGCGTTTCACCGGGGAGCTGTTTTTT	CASSTTPAGGRFTGELFF
TRBV14	TRBD1	.	TRBJ1-2	TGTGCCAGCAGCCACCGGGACAGGGAATATGGCTACACCTTC	CASSHRDREYGYTF
TRBV7-2	.	.	TRBJ2-5	TGTGCCAGCAGCTTAGGCGTCGGGGGCCAAGAGACCCAGTACTTC	CASSLGVGGQETQYF
TRBV5-1	.	.	TRBJ1-4	TGCGCCAGCAGCTCAGGAAGGGGGACTGAAAAACTGTTTTTT	CASSSGRGTEKLFF
TRBV4-1	TRBD1	.	TRBJ2-5	TGCGCCAGCAGCCAGTCCACAGGGGCGGGCGAGACCCAGTACTTC	CASSQSTGAGETQYF
TRBV30	TRBD1	.	TRBJ2-2	TGTGCCTGGACCGGGACAGGGGGGAGGTCCGGGGAGCTGTTTTTT	CAWTGTGGRSGELFF
TRBV5-1	.	.	TRBJ1-1	TGCGCCAGCAGCCCATACCAGGGTGCTGAAGCTTTCTTT	CASSPYQGAEAFF
TRBV5-4	TRBD1	.	TRBJ1-2	TGTGCCAGCAGCTCACCGACAGGGGTTAACTATGGCTACACCTTC	CASSSPTGVNYGYTF
TRBV5-6	TRBD2	.	TRBJ2-2	TGTGCGGGGCAGGCTAGCGGGGCCGGGGAGCTGTTTTTT	CAGQASGAGELFF
TRBV18	TRBD2	.	TRBJ2-3	TGTGCCAGCTCACGTGTCGGGGGGGCCGGGGATACGCAGTATTTT	CASSRVGGAGDTQYF
TRBV7-9	TRBD2	.	TRBJ2-2	TGTGCCAGCAGCGCAAAAGTCCGACTAGCGGGGGTGGCCGGGGAGCTGTTTTTT	CASSAKVRLAGVAGELFF
TRBV5-1	TRBD2	.	TRBJ2-1	TGCGCCAGCAGCTTGGCCCGGACTAGCGGGTACAATGAGCAGTTCTTC	CASSLARTSGYNEQFF
TRBV4-1	TRBD2	.	TRBJ2-3	TGCGCCAGCAGCCAAGAGGGCGGGGGGGTTCTAAGGACGCAGTATTTT	CASSQEGGGVLRTQYF
TRBV6-1	.	few	TRBJ1-6	TGTGCCAGCAGTCAGACAGTCTCCTATAATTCACCCCTCCACTTT	CASSQTVSYNSPLHF